The 28 T cell receptor beta chains presented below share a single source sample, sequenced in a study of blood T cell repertoires in COVID-19. TCRdb's table, derived via immunoSEQ multiplex PCR, lists solely in-frame clones and lacks some. The sample has about 240,000 clones, roughly 91% seen once; the top ten hold over 4%. Sequencing used PBMCs or T cells enriched from blood (not recorded which). Every receptor here comes from a woman aged 25 to 39 who had recovered from COVID-19.

The gene calls are TRBV27 and TRBJ1-1, with 7 bases fitting TRBD1. V was clipped by 1 base and J by 5 bases; unmatched bases: 16. The CDR3 consists of 18 residues. Germline V lookup: CDR1 MNHEY, CDR2 SMNVEV (reference sequence). The CDR3 sequence is CASSLWGQWRGGGTEAFF. Here the CDR3 DNA reads TGTGCCAGCAGTTTATGGGGACAGTGGAGGGGCGGAGGAACTGAAGCTTTCTTT.

The V and J genes are TRBV9 and TRBJ1-1; D remains ambiguous. The CDR3 is made up of 13 amino acids. The V end was cut by 0 bases, the J end by 5 bases, with 8 bases between. Germline V gene data show CDR1 as SGDLS and CDR2 as YYNGEE. The CDR3 bases are TGTGCCAGCAGCGTAGGCATAGAAACTGAAGCTTTCTTT. This translates into CASSVGIETEAFF.

The chain carries TRBV6-6 and TRBJ1-3; tentatively, D is TRBD1 (6 bases). V was trimmed by 5 bases and J by 0 bases, leaving 11 bases between them. The CDR3 has 15 amino acids. Germline values: CDR1 MNHNY, CDR2 SVGAGI (reference sequence). As DNA, the CDR3 is TGTGCCAGCAGTCGACAGGCTTTCTCTGGAAACACCATATATTTT. This sequence encodes CASSRQAFSGNTIYF.

The chain uses TRBV19 and TRBJ1-1; TRBD1 agrees at 8 bases. V was pared by 6 bases and J by 0 bases, with 3 bases of the junction left unmatched. Germline-derived CDR1 and CDR2 are LNHDA and SQIVND (reference sequence). This CDR3 spans 14 amino acids. For the CDR3, the DNA is TGTGCCAGTAGCGACAGGGGCATGAACACTGAAGCTTTCTTT. It is translated as CASSDRGMNTEAFF.

The CDR3 region has the DNA TGTGCCAGCAGCCACAGGTCCGGGGGACACACTGAAGCTTTCTTT. Protein sequence: CASSHRSGGHTEAFF. The gene calls are TRBV3-1 (or the pseudogene TRBV3-2) and TRBJ1-1; perhaps TRBD1 as D (5 bases). Per the germline V gene, CDR1 is LGHDT and CDR2 is YNNKEL (reference sequence). V shed 3 bases and J shed 3 bases, with 14 bases lying between them. This CDR3 has 15 amino acids.

The V gene is TRBV19, the J gene TRBJ1-5; TRBD1 agrees at 8 bases. CDR1 LNHDA and CDR2 SQIVND come from the germline V gene (reference sequence). CDR3 length equals 17 residues. V lost 0 bases and J lost 3; bases outside the gene matches: 7. The CDR3 DNA follows: TGTGCCAGTAGTATAGACGGGACAGGAAATGACAATCAGCCCCAGCATTTT. Amino acids: CASSIDGTGNDNQPQHF.

The chain carries TRBV5-1 and TRBJ1-4; TRBD1 matches 8 bases. The germline gives CDR1 SGHRS, CDR2 YFSETQ. The CDR3 loop spans 14 amino acids. With 4 bases clipped from V and 5 bases from J, the junction kept 4 bases outside the gene matches. The CDR3 spells CASSPGQANEKLFF. In nucleotides, the CDR3 is TGCGCCAGCAGCCCGGGACAGGCGAATGAAAAACTGTTTTTT.

The J gene is TRBJ2-7, the V gene TRBV7-9, with 10 bases aligning to TRBD1. This CDR3 comprises 15 residues. V trimming: 4 bases; J trimming: 4 bases; junction bases outside the gene matches: 7. Per the germline V gene, CDR1 is SEHNR and CDR2 is FQNEAQ (reference sequence). The CDR3 DNA is TGTGCCAGCAGCTCGCCGTGGGACAGGGGTTACGAGCAGTACTTC. Protein product: CASSSPWDRGYEQYF.

The chain combines TRBV6-5 with TRBJ2-7, with D possibly matching TRBD1 (6 bases). The germline V gene has CDR1 MNHEY and CDR2 SVGAGI. The V gene lost 4 bases and the J gene lost 3 bases, with 19 bases spanning the gap. CDR3 length: 16 amino acids. CDR3 region: CASSLGQWGFGYEQYF. CDR3 in DNA: TGTGCCAGCAGTTTAGGACAGTGGGGGTTTGGCTACGAGCAGTACTTC.

The chain recombines TRBV27 with TRBJ2-7, with TRBD1 identical over 8 bases. In germline, CDR1 is MNHEY, CDR2 SMNVEV (reference sequence). The CDR3 spans 14 residues. J lost 2 bases, V lost 8 bases, and 8 bases had no gene match. The CDR3 protein is CASARGTGAYEQYF. CDR3 coding DNA: TGTGCCAGCGCTAGGGGGACAGGCGCCTACGAGCAGTACTTC.

In its sample, this clone was seen a few times. The chain uses TRBV6-2 or TRBV6-3 and TRBJ1-2; 12 bases are shared with TRBD1. The V segment lost 0 bases and the J segment 7 bases; nucleotides outside the gene matches: 6. The CDR3 spans 16 residues. CDR1 MNHEY and CDR2 SVGEGT come from the germline V gene. CDR3 in amino acids: CASSYSDGTGGSGYTF. As DNA, the CDR3 is TGTGCCAGCAGTTACTCGGATGGGACAGGGGGCTCTGGCTACACCTTC.

The chain links TRBV19 to TRBJ1-4; no definite D call. This CDR3 is built from 15 residues. Deletions cut 4 bases from V and 4 bases from J, with 13 bases between. Germline lookup yields CDR1 LNHDA and CDR2 SQIVND (reference sequence). CDR3 in amino acids: CASSNRRVSNEKLFF. Written as DNA, the CDR3 is TGTGCCAGTAGTAACCGTCGAGTTAGTAATGAAAAACTGTTTTTT.

The chain is built from TRBV4-3 and TRBJ1-2; TRBD1 agrees at 7 bases. The V and J ends lost 0 bases and 8 bases, in that order; junction bases with no gene match: 12. Germline V gene lookup returns CDR1 LGHNA and CDR2 YSLEER. CDR3 length: 16 residues. The CDR3: CASSQDRVGGAGGYTF. The CDR3 nucleotides read TGCGCCAGCAGCCAAGATCGGGTAGGGGGCGCTGGGGGCTACACCTTC.

The gene calls are TRBV30 and TRBJ1-4; D is perhaps TRBD1 (6 bases). Germline loops: CDR1 GTSNPN, CDR2 SVGIG (reference sequence). This CDR3 spans 13 amino acids. Trimming removed 1 base from V and 6 bases from J, with 9 bases in between. Here the CDR3 DNA reads TGTGCCTGGAGTGGGGGGCTAGATGAAAAACTGTTTTTT. This gives the protein CAWSGGLDEKLFF. Full variable domain (outside the CDR3, taken from reference TRBV30 and TRBJ1-4): SQTIHQWPATLVQPVGSPLSLECTVEGTSNPNLYWYRQAAGRGLQLLFYSVGIGQISSEVPQNLSASRPQDRQFILSSKKLLLSDSGFYLCAWSGGLDEKLFFGSGTQLSVL.

The chain joins TRBV15 to TRBJ1-1; tentative D call: TRBD1 (6 bases). Germline V lookup: CDR1 LNHNV, CDR2 YYDKDF (reference sequence). This CDR3 comprises 15 residues. V was shortened by 0 bases and J by 6 bases, with 14 bases between the two germline ends. CDR3: CATSREVGARAEAFF. CDR3 nucleotides: TGTGCCACCAGCAGAGAGGTGGGGGCGAGGGCTGAAGCTTTCTTT.

The gene calls are TRBV2 and TRBJ1-5, with 9 bases that match TRBD1. This CDR3 has 14 amino acids. Germline V gene lookup returns CDR1 SNHLY and CDR2 FYNNEI. Trimming removed 5 bases from V and 6 bases from J; junction bases left unmatched: 5. As DNA, the CDR3 is TGTGCCAGCAGTCCCGGACAGGGGATTCAGCCCCAGCATTTT. Protein product: CASSPGQGIQPQHF.

The rearrangement joins TRBV10-3 to TRBJ1-4, with a tentative D call TRBD1 (5 bases). CDR1 is ENHRY and CDR2 is SYGVKD in the germline V gene. The V end was cut by 10 bases, the J end by 2 bases, with 14 bases between. The CDR3 is 14 residues long. The CDR3 nucleotides are TGTGCCACCGGGGGTAAAGGCACTAATGAAAAACTGTTTTTT. Protein product: CATGGKGTNEKLFF.

The chain has TRBV11-2 and TRBJ2-7, with a possible D match to TRBD2 (5 bases). There are 15 residues in the CDR3. Germline assignment: CDR1 SGHAT and CDR2 FQNNGV. V lost 4 bases, J lost 1 base, and 14 bases lay in between. The CDR3 region has the DNA TGTGCCAGCAGCTCGGTGTCTGGGAGATCCTACGAGCAGTACTTC. Translation: CASSSVSGRSYEQYF.

The chain has TRBV5-4 and TRBJ1-2, with D unresolved. This CDR3 is built from 16 residues. Trimming stripped 4 bases from V and 0 bases from J, with 16 bases between. Germline CDR1 SGHNT, CDR2 YYREEE (reference sequence). The CDR3 DNA reads as TGTGCCAGCAGCCCCGGACGGGGATTAGCTAACTATGGCTACACCTTC. It is translated as CASSPGRGLANYGYTF.

The genes are TRBV12-5 and TRBJ2-1; the match to TRBD2 covers 11 bases. V was pared by 7 bases and J by 5 bases, with 7 bases of the junction left unmatched. CDR1 is LGHNT and CDR2 is FRNRAP in the germline V gene. The CDR3 length is 15 residues. The CDR3 DNA reads TGTGCTAGTGCCGTGGAGACTAGCGGGAACAATGAGCAGTTCTTC. Residues: CASAVETSGNNEQFF.

V gene TRBV5-5 combines with J gene TRBJ1-2; TRBD1 matches at 10 bases. With V trimmed by 4 bases and J by 6 bases, 9 bases remained unmatched. Germline CDR1 reads SGHKS; CDR2 reads YYEKEE (reference sequence). The CDR3 consists of 15 residues. This CDR3 is CASSIRQGAIDGYTF. In DNA, the CDR3 is TGTGCCAGCAGCATAAGACAGGGGGCTATTGATGGCTACACCTTC.

The chain joins TRBV7-9 to TRBJ2-1; 10 bases map to TRBD2. Germline trimming cut 2 bases from V and 8 bases from J; bases unmatched to any gene: 6. Germline V lookup: CDR1 SEHNR, CDR2 FQNEAQ (reference sequence). The length of the CDR3 is 15 residues. In nucleotides, the CDR3 is TGTGCCAGCAGCTTAAAGGTAGCGGGAGGTGATGAGCAGTTCTTC. This translates into CASSLKVAGGDEQFF.

The count of this clone is one. The chain carries TRBV9 and TRBJ1-1; D gene ambiguous. The CDR3 is 13 amino acids. The germline gives CDR1 SGDLS, CDR2 YYNGEE. V lost 2 bases, J lost 0 bases, and 5 bases lay in between. The CDR3 sequence: CASSVRMNTEAFF. The CDR3 nucleotides are TGTGCCAGCAGCGTCAGGATGAACACTGAAGCTTTCTTT.

The chain combines TRBV19 with TRBJ2-1; TRBD2 agrees at 8 bases. CDR1 and CDR2 from the germline V gene are LNHDA and SQIVND (reference sequence). CDR3 length equals 15 residues. V shed 10 bases and J 4 bases; nucleotides not matched to a gene: 12. CDR3 DNA sequence: TGTGCCACCCGTGGGGCGGGAGGAGATTACAATGAGCAGTTCTTC. This gives the protein CATRGAGGDYNEQFF.

The chain uses TRBV6-5 and TRBJ2-1; maybe TRBD1 (5 bases). The V gene's germline CDR1 is MNHEY and CDR2 SVGAGI. Trimming pared 2 bases from V and 9 bases from J, leaving 17 bases between. The CDR3 sequence is 15 residues long. This chain's CDR3 is CASSYTTVLPLEQFF. DNA for the CDR3: TGTGCCAGCAGTTACACGACAGTACTCCCACTTGAGCAGTTCTTC.

This rearrangement joins TRBV18 to TRBJ1-6; D is uncertain. Trimming took off 1 base at V and 8 bases at J, with 6 bases between the two ends. CDR1 KGHSH and CDR2 LQKENI come from the germline V gene. CDR3 length: 13 amino acids. CDR3 in DNA: TGTGCCAGCTCACCACTGTCGGATTCACCCCTCCACTTT. This encodes CASSPLSDSPLHF. Drawing the rest from reference TRBV18 and TRBJ1-6, the complete variable domain is NAGVMQNPRHLVRRRGQEARLRCSPMKGHSHVYWYRQLPEEGLKFMVYLQKENIIDESGMPKERFSAEFPKEGPSILRIQQVVRGDSAAYFCASSPLSDSPLHFGNGTRLTVT.

This clone showed up just once. The chain couples TRBV27 to TRBJ2-7, with D maybe TRBD1 (5 bases). From germline, CDR1 is MNHEY and CDR2 SMNVEV (reference sequence). Trimming pared 5 bases from V and 2 bases from J, leaving 13 bases between. The CDR3 covers 14 residues. This CDR3 reads CASSVRVPPYEQYF. The CDR3 bases are TGTGCCAGCAGTGTCAGGGTCCCCCCCTACGAGCAGTACTTC.

The chain recombines TRBV19 with TRBJ1-5; D is unresolved. CDR1 and CDR2 (germline): LNHDA, SQIVND (reference sequence). This CDR3 spans 13 amino acids. V gave up 3 bases and J gave up 6 bases, with 9 bases separating them. CDR3 in DNA: TGTGCCAGTAGTATCTCAGAAAGTCAGCCCCAGCATTTT. Translating gives CASSISESQPQHF.